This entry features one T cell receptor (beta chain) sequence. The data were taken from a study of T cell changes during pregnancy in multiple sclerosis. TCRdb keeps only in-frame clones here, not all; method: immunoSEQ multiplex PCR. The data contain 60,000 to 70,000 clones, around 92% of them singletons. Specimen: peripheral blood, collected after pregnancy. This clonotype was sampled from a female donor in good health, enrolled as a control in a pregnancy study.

The CDR3 coding sequence is TGTGCCAGCAGTCCCGGGACAGTCTACGAGCAGTACTTC. It specifies CASSPGTVYEQYF. The chain is built from TRBV2 and TRBJ2-7, with TRBD1 matching over 7 bases. CDR1 is SNHLY and CDR2 is FYNNEI in the germline V gene. This CDR3 spans 13 amino acids. V shed 5 bases, J shed 3 bases, and the junction held 4 bases outside the gene matches. Full variable domain (missing parts from reference TRBV2 and TRBJ2-7): EPEVTQTPSHQVTQMGQEVILRCVPISNHLYFYWYRQILGQKVEFLVSFYNNEISEKSEIFDDQFSVERPDGSNFTLKIRSTKLEDSAMYFCASSPGTVYEQYFGPGTRLTVT.